This T cell receptor beta chain was recorded in a study of CD8+CD57+ T cells in acquired aplastic anemia. Study at large: DNA per sorted CD4+ or CD8+ sample ranged roughly 0.19 to 27.4 ug, averaging 3.2 ug. Healthy donor sequencing depth: some 10 million CD4+, about 12 million CD8+ reads.

Germline CDR1 reads SNHLY; CDR2 reads FYNNEI. The junction had 6 bases not matched to a gene; V was cut back by 9 bases and J by 1 base. The CDR3 has 14 amino acids. It was genomic DNA that served as the template for profiling TCR beta VDJ and CDR3. TCRdb re-analysed the reads in MiXCR, keeping a single row per CDR3 protein. Here the sample spans 200,000 to 250,000 distinct CDR3 sequences, roughly 57% being singletons. Overall study results and limits: Patients and controls shared some 30 CD8+ CDR3 sequences, highly expressed in patients.

This clonotype was found once. Its specificity is not known. The chain couples TRBV2 to TRBJ2-3; 8 bases align to TRBD1. The sequencing sample was made of sorted CD4+, CD8+, or CD8+CD57+ T cells (not recorded which) from PBMCs. This clonotype was obtained from a human donor in good health. This CDR3 reads CARQDRVGTDTQYF. The DNA of the CDR3 is TGTGCCAGACAGGACAGGGTGGGCACAGATACGCAGTATTTT.